Below are 12 T cell receptor beta chains sequenced from a single sample in a study of technical replicates of blood from a few donors listed by TCRdb under 2017. Libraries were constructed by the immunoSEQ multiplex PCR assay. The table was pulled from immuneACCESS by TCRdb, which kept in-frame rearrangements only. Such tables lose some clones; where checked, under half of the loss comes from unresolved V genes, and the rest has no known cause. The sample table records tens of thousands of clones; 94% of these occur just once. The top ten constitute over 0.35% of the sample. Sequenced input: T cells isolated from PBMCs. The origin of the receptors is a human donor in good health.

This sequence joins TRBV6-5 and TRBJ2-5; 11 nucleotides agree with TRBD1. CDR3 size: 13 residues. The junction had 4 bases not matched to a gene; V was cut back by 6 bases and J by 7 bases. CDR1 MNHEY and CDR2 SVGAGI come from the germline V gene. CDR3 amino acids: CASSWTGGLTQYF. CDR3 bases: TGTGCCAGCAGCTGGACAGGGGGCCTGACCCAGTACTTC.

There are many counts of this clone. The CDR3 region is CATSRRTGGTDTQYF. The DNA for the CDR3 is TGTGCCACCAGCAGAAGGACAGGGGGCACAGATACGCAGTATTTT. J is TRBJ2-3 and V is TRBV15; 9 bases fit TRBD1. Per the germline V gene, CDR1 is LNHNV and CDR2 is YYDKDF (reference sequence). The V and J ends lost 2 bases and 1 base, in that order; junction bases with no gene match: 1. The CDR3 covers 15 residues.

The chain joins TRBV4-3 to TRBJ1-4, with D maybe TRBD1 (6 bases). V was pared by 3 bases and J by 5 bases, with 13 bases between. The length of the CDR3 is 15 residues. The germline V gene has CDR1 LGHNA and CDR2 YSLEER. Here the CDR3 DNA reads TGCGCCAGCAGCCAGGAACTAGGGGGAAATGAAAAACTGTTTTTT. It yields the protein CASSQELGGNEKLFF.

The V call is TRBV19, the J call TRBJ2-5; the D gene is possibly TRBD2 (6 bases). Deletions cut 3 bases from V and 2 bases from J, with 16 bases between. The germline CDR1 and CDR2 sequences are LNHDA and SQIVND (reference sequence). The CDR3 length is 16 residues. CDR3 in amino acids: CASSIRAGTLQETQYF. CDR3 nucleotides: TGTGCCAGTAGTATCCGGGCGGGAACCCTACAAGAGACCCAGTACTTC.

In its sample, this clone was seen once. V and J are TRBV7-8 and TRBJ1-4; a possible D gene is TRBD1 (5 bases). CDR3 length: 14 residues. With 4 bases removed from V and 8 bases from J, the gap between germline ends came to 14 bases. The germline V gene encodes CDR1 SGHVS and CDR2 FQNEAQ. As DNA, the CDR3 is TGTGCCAGCAGCTCGGGACTAGGCGGGGAAAAACTGTTTTTT. Encoded protein: CASSSGLGGEKLFF.

The chain recombines TRBV29-1 with TRBJ2-7; TRBD2 might be the D (6 bases). CDR1 and CDR2 from the germline V gene are SQVTM and ANQGSEA. V was cut by 7 bases and J by 4 bases, with 14 bases left in between. This CDR3 has 12 amino acids. The CDR3 is CSAHAAGYEQYF. Here the CDR3 DNA reads TGCAGCGCCCACGCCGCGGGGTACGAGCAGTACTTC.

This clone was counted a single time. V is TRBV25-1 and J is TRBJ2-3, with 8 bases lining up with TRBD2. The CDR3 runs 13 residues. J gave up 3 bases and V 5 bases, and 1 base lay outside the gene matches. Germline CDR1 MGHDK, CDR2 SYGVNS. The CDR3 spells CASSTSGTDTQYF. The CDR3 nucleotides are TGTGCCAGCAGTACTAGCGGAACAGATACGCAGTATTTT. The full variable domain, completed using reference TRBV25-1 and TRBJ2-3, is EADIYQTPRYLVIGTGKKITLECSQTMGHDKMYWYQQDPGMELHLIHYSYGVNSTEKGDLSSESTVSRIRTEHFPLTLESARPSHTSQYLCASSTSGTDTQYFGPGTRLTVL.

The J gene is TRBJ2-7, the V gene TRBV15, with 11 bases identical to TRBD1. Germline CDR1 is LNHNV and CDR2 is YYDKDF (reference sequence). V shed 4 bases and J 5 bases; nucleotides not matched to a gene: 4. The CDR3 totals 14 residues. Written as DNA, the CDR3 is TGTGCCACCAGCAAGGGACAGGGGGGGAACGAGCAGTACTTC. Protein product: CATSKGQGGNEQYF.

This clone was detected once. This chain connects TRBV6-4 to TRBJ2-1; 11 bases match TRBD2. CDR3 length: 16 amino acids. J lost 1 base, V lost 7 bases, and 6 bases had no gene match. Germline CDR1 MRHNA, CDR2 SNTAGT. The CDR3 bases are TGTGCCAGCAAAACTAGCGGGAGCCAGTCCTACAATGAGCAGTTCTTC. Protein product: CASKTSGSQSYNEQFF.

The CDR3 DNA reads TGCAGTGCTAGAGACAGCTATGGCTACACCTTC. Protein: CSARDSYGYTF. The chain is built from TRBV20-1 and TRBJ1-2; D is undetermined. Germline V CDR1 and CDR2: DFQATT, SNEGSKA (reference sequence). The V end lost 0 bases, the J end lost 4 bases, and 3 bases lay between the germline ends. This CDR3 contains 11 residues.

The rearrangement joins TRBV27 to TRBJ2-5; 7 bases line up with TRBD2. Germline V gene lookup returns CDR1 MNHEY and CDR2 SMNVEV (reference sequence). The CDR3 runs 13 residues. V gave up 4 bases and J gave up 9 bases; unmatched junction bases: 8. CDR3 in DNA: TGTGCCAGCAGTTCAACTAGCGCCTTGTCCCAGTACTTC. This gives the protein CASSSTSALSQYF.

The rearrangement uses TRBV7-8 and TRBJ1-1, with D perhaps TRBD1 (5 bases). This CDR3 has 16 residues. V shed 4 bases and J shed 5 bases, with 20 bases lying between them. Germline loops: CDR1 SGHVS, CDR2 FQNEAQ. CDR3 region: CASSSVFGQFITEAFF. The CDR3 DNA sequence: TGTGCCAGCAGCTCCGTTTTTGGACAATTCATAACTGAAGCTTTCTTT.